Sequencing of this T cell receptor beta chain was carried out in a study of blood T cell repertoires in COVID-19. Overall study: The origin of the acute and convalescent COVID-19 samples was the United States, Italy and Spain.

Trimming stripped 1 base from V and 2 bases from J, with 11 bases between. The CDR3 loop spans 15 amino acids. In germline, CDR1 is SEHNR, CDR2 FQNEAQ (reference sequence). Per the authors' pipeline: By means of reference gene primer amplification, nucleated cell counts were estimated. TCRdb's copy holds only in-frame clones and misses some; the assay was immunoSEQ multiplex PCR. The V and J calls and clone size are taken from that table; D and trimming were inferred from the DNA. The sample records some 260,000 clones, over 75% being singletons. This TCR was sampled from a woman between 65 and 79 years old with COVID-19, enrolled during active disease. The sequenced sample was peripheral blood. This chain connects TRBV7-9 to TRBJ2-5, with a weak D call TRBD2 (5 bases). CDR3 sequence: CASSLVRLRQETQYF. The CDR3 nucleotides read TGTGCCAGCAGCTTAGTTCGACTACGTCAAGAGACCCAGTACTTC.